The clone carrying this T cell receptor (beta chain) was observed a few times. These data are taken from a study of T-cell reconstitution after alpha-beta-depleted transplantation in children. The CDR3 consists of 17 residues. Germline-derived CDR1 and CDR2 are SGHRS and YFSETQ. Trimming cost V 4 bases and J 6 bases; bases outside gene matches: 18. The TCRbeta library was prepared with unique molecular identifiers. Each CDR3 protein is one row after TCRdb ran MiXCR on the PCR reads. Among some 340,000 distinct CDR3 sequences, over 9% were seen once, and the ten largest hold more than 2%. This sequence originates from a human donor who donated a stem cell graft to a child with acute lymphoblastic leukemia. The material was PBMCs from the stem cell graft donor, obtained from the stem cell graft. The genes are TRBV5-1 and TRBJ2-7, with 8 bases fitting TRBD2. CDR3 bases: TGCGCCAGCAGCCATCAATCCGGGACTAGTGCGAGGGGCGAGCAGTACTTC. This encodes CASSHQSGTSARGEQYF.